These T cell receptor beta chains were read from a single sample in a study of blood T cell repertoires in COVID-19. Assay: immunoSEQ multiplex PCR; the TCRdb copy retains only in-frame clones and omits some. This table has 250,000 to 300,000 clones, approximately 90% appearing once. Material for sequencing was peripheral blood. The receptors originated from a man younger than 30 with active or convalescent COVID-19. CDR3s include the opening cysteine and the closing phenylalanine or tryptophan. A D gene is named only where the DNA matches it firmly. Expanded clones are given a class, and other clones once, few, many or no size at all.

d_gene	abundance	j_gene	v_gene	CDR3nt	CDR3aa
-	-	TRBJ2-5	TRBV27	TGTGCCAGCAGTTTCACCAGGGAAGAGACCCAGTACTTC	CASSFTREETQYF
-	-	TRBJ2-5	TRBV5-4	TGTGCCAGCAGCTTGGGAGCGGAGACCCAGTACTTC	CASSLGAETQYF
TRBD1	many	TRBJ1-3	TRBV7-2	TGTGCCAGCAGCTGGGGACAGAGCTCTGGAAACACCATATATTTT	CASSWGQSSGNTIYF
-	-	TRBJ2-3	TRBV11-3	TGTGCCAGCAGCCAACCCCCTACTAGTTTTACAGATACGCAGTATTTT	CASSQPPTSFTDTQYF
-	-	TRBJ1-2	TRBV7-2	TGTGCCAGCAGCCCCTTTGGGGGGGGGCAATATGGCTACACCTTC	CASSPFGGGQYGYTF
TRBD1	few	TRBJ1-2	TRBV29-1	TGCAGCGTTGTATCACCGGGACAGGGGGATGGCTACACCTTC	CSVVSPGQGDGYTF
-	few	TRBJ1-5	TRBV2	TGTGCCAGCAGTGAAGCGCTTCTAGGATCAGGGCAGCCCCAGCATTTT	CASSEALLGSGQPQHF
TRBD1	-	TRBJ2-3	TRBV9	TGTGCCAGCAGCGTCGATCCGGGACAGGGGGCAGATACGCAGTATTTT	CASSVDPGQGADTQYF
-	-	TRBJ1-2	TRBV4-2	TGTGCCAGCAGCCAGGGGGGAGATGGCTACACCTTC	CASSQGGDGYTF
TRBD1	-	TRBJ2-3	TRBV5-1	TGCGCCAGCAACCACGGGACAGTTGGCACAGATACGCAGTATTTT	CASNHGTVGTDTQYF
TRBD1	-	TRBJ2-3	TRBV10-2	TGCGCCAGCAGTGGACAGGGACCCACTTTAGATACGCAGTATTTT	CASSGQGPTLDTQYF
-	-	TRBJ1-2	TRBV7-2	TGTGCCAGCAGCCCGCGACAGGTAGCAGATGACTACACCTTC	CASSPRQVADDYTF
-	-	TRBJ2-5	TRBV19	TGTGCCAGTAGTAACAGGGAGTTGGAGACCCAGTACTTC	CASSNRELETQYF
-	-	TRBJ1-4	TRBV6-5	TGTGCCAGCAGCCGGGAACAGGGCACTAATGAAAAACTGTTTTTT	CASSREQGTNEKLFF
-	-	TRBJ2-2	TRBV11-3	TGTGCCAGCAGCTTAGGAGACAGGGGGGAGCTGTTTTTT	CASSLGDRGELFF
-	-	TRBJ1-2	TRBV5-1	TGCGCCAGCAGCCCTGGCGACAGAAGTGGCTACACCTTC	CASSPGDRSGYTF
TRBD2	-	TRBJ2-5	TRBV19	TGTGCCAGCAATAGTCCGGGACTAGCGGAGACCCAGTACTTC	CASNSPGLAETQYF
-	-	TRBJ1-2	TRBV28	TGTGCCAGCAGTTTATTTCAGGCCTATGGCTACACCTTC	CASSLFQAYGYTF
-	-	TRBJ1-3	TRBV13	TGTGCCAGCAGCATAGCCCAGGCCCCGAACTCTGGAAACACCATATATTTT	CASSIAQAPNSGNTIYF
-	-	TRBJ1-2	TRBV7-9	TGTGCCAGCAGCTCTAGCATAGGATTCGTGGGCTATGGCTACACCTTC	CASSSSIGFVGYGYTF
TRBD2	once	TRBJ2-5	TRBV10-3	TGTGCCATCAGTCTCGGGGGGACTAGCGGGCAAGAGACCCAGTACTTC	CAISLGGTSGQETQYF
-	-	TRBJ1-4	TRBV5-1	TGCGCCAGCAGCCAACAGCACGGACAGCGAAATGAAAAACTGTTTTTT	CASSQQHGQRNEKLFF
-	-	TRBJ1-5	TRBV12-5	TGTGCTAGTGGTTTGCAGGGACTTAGCAATCAGCCCCAGCATTTT	CASGLQGLSNQPQHF
-	-	TRBJ1-4	TRBV18	TGTGCCAGCTCACCCACCACTACTGCGGGTAATGAAAAACTGTTTTTT	CASSPTTTAGNEKLFF
-	-	TRBJ2-7	TRBV19	TGTGCCAGTAGTATAGGGGGCCTACATAGTACCTACGAGCAGTACTTC	CASSIGGLHSTYEQYF